Following are 26 T cell receptor beta chains from one sample sequenced in a study of T cells in Graves' hyperthyroidism and ophthalmopathy. RNA transcripts served as the template for amplifying TCR beta CDR3 regions. Researchers ran a first-round RT-PCR on the TCR CDR3 using the HTBI primer set. One entry per CDR3 protein results from TCRdb running MiXCR on the multiplex PCR reads. The table has hundreds of thousands of distinct CDR3 sequences, 14% to 15% seen once. The sequencing input was blood. The receptor set was obtained from a young woman with Graves' hyperthyroidism.

Only a few counts were recorded for this clonotype. CDR3 in amino acids: CASRDLLAYGYTF. The CDR3 DNA reads TGTGCCAGCAGGGATCTCCTGGCCTATGGCTACACCTTC. This chain joins TRBV12-3 or TRBV12-4 and TRBJ1-2; D remains unclear. The CDR3 has 13 residues. V was trimmed by 6 bases and J by 4 bases, leaving 12 bases between them.

The chain links TRBV12-3 or TRBV12-4 to TRBJ1-2; the match to TRBD1 covers 9 bases. V was clipped by 5 bases and J by 4 bases; unmatched bases: 8. This CDR3 is 15 amino acids long. This CDR3 reads CASSPRGQGGYGYTF. The CDR3 bases are TGTGCCAGCAGTCCCCGGGGACAGGGAGGCTATGGCTACACCTTC.

In regard to this clonotype: A much larger clone is a single base away; this may be a read error. The DNA of the CDR3 is TGTGCCTGGCTACCTACAGGGGGATCTAACCATGGCTACACCTTC. Translation gives CAWLPTGGSNHGYTF. This sequence joins TRBV30 and TRBJ1-2; 8 positions agree with TRBD1. Per the germline V gene, CDR1 is GTSNPN and CDR2 is SVGIG (reference sequence). The CDR3 covers 15 residues.

This clonotype was seen at least ten times. CDR3 nucleotide sequence: TGCAGTGCCGTGGTGCGAAATCAGCCCCAGCATTTT. It is translated as CSAVVRNQPQHF. V and J are TRBV20-1 and TRBJ1-5; D not resolved. Germline V gene lookup returns CDR1 DFQATT and CDR2 SNEGSKA (reference sequence). V shed 6 bases and J shed 4 bases, with 10 bases lying between them. The length of the CDR3 is 12 residues.

This clonotype was counted ten times or more. This sequence joins TRBV30 and TRBJ1-2; D gene ambiguous. V dropped 7 bases and J dropped 4 bases, with 13 bases sitting between them. CDR1 is GTSNPN, CDR2 SVGIG, per germline (reference sequence). The CDR3 contains 12 residues. The CDR3 nucleotides are TGTGCCTCAACAGTGGCTGTCTATGGCTACACCTTC. Translated, it gives CASTVAVYGYTF.

This clonotype came up many times. This chain uses TRBV7-9 with TRBJ2-7; no clear D gene. CDR1 is SEHNR, CDR2 FQNEAQ, per germline (reference sequence). V was shortened by 5 bases and J by 0 bases, with 11 bases between the two germline ends. There are 14 residues in the CDR3. CDR3 residues: CASSPELLSYEQYF. Written as DNA, the CDR3 is TGTGCCAGCAGCCCAGAGCTGCTCTCCTACGAGCAGTACTTC. The variable domain in full, completed from reference TRBV7-9 and TRBJ2-7, reads DTGVSQNPRHKITKRGQNVTFRCDPISEHNRLYWYRQTLGQGPEFLTYFQNEAQLEKSRLLSDRFSAERPKGSFSTLEIQRTEQGDSAMYLCASSPELLSYEQYFGPGTRLTVT.

This clonotype was recorded many times. The rearrangement links TRBV12-3 or TRBV12-4 to TRBJ2-1, with 15 positions matching TRBD2. The CDR3 is 20 residues long. V shed 5 bases and J 4 bases; nucleotides not matched to a gene: 15. The DNA of the CDR3 is TGTGCCAGCAGTAAACCGGGACTAGCGGGAGGCAGTGGTTTGTACAATGAGCAGTTCTTC. Protein: CASSKPGLAGGSGLYNEQFF.

This clonotype has a handful of counts. This chain joins TRBV7-3 and TRBJ2-1; TRBD2 aligns across 7 bases. The trim removed 4 bases at V and 4 bases at J, leaving 4 bases unmatched. The CDR3 loop spans 14 amino acids. Germline CDR1 and CDR2: SGHTA and FQGTGA. The chain's CDR3 is CASSWGLQYNEQFF. The CDR3 DNA reads as TGTGCCAGCAGCTGGGGACTACAATACAATGAGCAGTTCTTC.

This clonotype was counted at least ten times. V and J are TRBV2 and TRBJ2-1; D ambiguous. Germline V gene data show CDR1 as SNHLY and CDR2 as FYNNEI. V lost 2 bases and J 9 bases, leaving 5 bases between the germline ends. There are 11 residues in the CDR3. The CDR3 region has the DNA TGTGCCAGCAGTGAAATCGGTGAGCAGTTCTTC. It is translated as CASSEIGEQFF. Full variable domain (rest looked up from reference TRBV2 and TRBJ2-1): EPEVTQTPSHQVTQMGQEVILRCVPISNHLYFYWYRQILGQKVEFLVSFYNNEISEKSEIFDDQFSVERPDGSNFTLKIRSTKLEDSAMYFCASSEIGEQFFGPGTRLTVL.

This clonotype was seen at least ten times. The genes are TRBV3-1 and TRBJ2-3; D possibly corresponds to TRBD2 (5 bases). The CDR3 is made up of 16 amino acids. Trimming stripped 2 bases from V and 4 bases from J, with 16 bases between. Germline CDR1 and CDR2: LGHDT and YNNKEL (reference sequence). The CDR3 DNA sequence: TGTGCCAGCAGCCAAAGATGGATCGGAGGCGCAGATACGCAGTATTTT. Translated: CASSQRWIGGADTQYF.

In its sample, this clonotype was seen many times. The chain links TRBV5-1 to TRBJ2-2, with a tentative D call TRBD2 (5 bases). The V end lost 0 bases, the J end lost 1 base, and 10 bases lay between the germline ends. Germline V gene data show CDR1 as SGHRS and CDR2 as YFSETQ. This CDR3 region has 16 residues. This chain's CDR3 is CASSLATLGNTGELFF. The DNA of the CDR3 is TGCGCCAGCAGCTTGGCCACACTAGGGAACACCGGGGAGCTGTTTTTT.

This clonotype occurred a few times. This sequence joins TRBV20-1 and TRBJ1-5; D is ambiguous. This CDR3 comprises 13 residues. V was pared by 5 bases and J by 0 bases, with 8 bases between. Germline V lookup: CDR1 DFQATT, CDR2 SNEGSKA (reference sequence). The CDR3 DNA sequence: TGCAGTGCTCAACCCGATAGCAATCAGCCCCAGCATTTT. Amino acid sequence: CSAQPDSNQPQHF.

V usage is TRBV5-6 and J usage is TRBJ2-1, with 7 bases matching TRBD1. Germline CDR1 is SGHDT and CDR2 is YYEEEE. Germline trimming cut 4 bases from V and 0 bases from J; bases unmatched to any gene: 7. The CDR3 contains 16 residues. CDR3 in amino acids: CASSLNRGNSYNEQFF. The CDR3 coding sequence is TGTGCCAGCAGCCTGAACAGGGGTAACTCCTACAATGAGCAGTTCTTC.

Details on this clonotype: Sequence at one end of the junction differs from germline and may be a read error. The chain is built from TRBV9 and TRBJ2-7; 7 nucleotides line up with TRBD1. The CDR3 consists of 14 residues. Germline CDR1 is SGDLS and CDR2 is YYNGEE. The CDR3 DNA sequence: TGTGCCAGCAGCGTAGGGACAGGAGGCTACGAGCTGTACTTC. Residues: CASSVGTGGYELYF.

This clonotype was counted at least ten times. CDR3 sequence: CGGGAASKQFF. CDR3 coding DNA: TGCGGTGGGGGGGCCGCGTCTAAGCAGTTCTTC. The chain is built from TRBV20-1 and TRBJ2-1; weak D call: TRBD2 (7 bases). This CDR3 comprises 11 residues. Germline CDR1 DFQATT, CDR2 SNEGSKA (reference sequence).

This clonotype was counted many times. The rearrangement joins TRBV7-9 to TRBJ1-1, with a weak D call TRBD1 (6 bases). V lost 5 bases to trimming and J lost 1 base, with 11 bases between them. The CDR3 is 14 residues long. CDR1 is SEHNR, CDR2 FQNEAQ, per germline (reference sequence). The CDR3 region is CASSLQGGNTEAFF. CDR3 bases: TGTGCCAGCAGCCTACAGGGAGGGAACACTGAAGCTTTCTTT.

This clonotype was seen many times. The V gene is TRBV11-2, the J gene TRBJ1-2; no clear D. Germline loops: CDR1 SGHAT, CDR2 FQNNGV. V shed 3 bases and J shed 8 bases, with 10 bases lying between them. CDR3 length: 12 amino acids. CDR3 sequence: CASSLEFGGYTF. Written as DNA, the CDR3 is TGTGCCAGCAGCTTGGAGTTTGGGGGCTACACCTTC.

J is TRBJ2-7 and V is TRBV4-2; 7 nucleotides agree with TRBD2. The CDR3 runs 16 residues. Germline loops: CDR1 LGHNA, CDR2 YNFKEQ. The ends lost 0 bases at V and 3 bases at J; junction bases unmatched: 8. The CDR3 DNA follows: TGTGCCAGCAGCCAAGATATTGGCCTAGCGGTCTACGAGCAGTACTTC. This translates into CASSQDIGLAVYEQYF.

This chain connects TRBV2 to TRBJ2-3; maybe TRBD1 (5 bases). With 4 bases removed from V and 0 bases from J, the gap between germline ends came to 11 bases. The CDR3 length is 15 residues. In germline, CDR1 is SNHLY, CDR2 FYNNEI. The CDR3 is CASSATDLSTDTQYF. The CDR3 DNA is TGTGCCAGCAGTGCGACAGACCTTAGCACAGATACGCAGTATTTT.

There are many counts of this clonotype. The chain combines TRBV11-2 with TRBJ2-2; 7 bases are shared with TRBD2. Trimming at V came to 7 bases and at J to 2 bases, leaving 10 bases not matched to a gene. Germline V gene sequence: CDR1 SGHAT, CDR2 FQNNGV. This CDR3 is built from 16 residues. The CDR3 reads CASTPIRGGNTGELFF. The CDR3 nucleotides are TGTGCCAGCACCCCAATCCGCGGGGGTAACACCGGGGAGCTGTTTTTT. Based on the CDR3 plus reference TRBV11-2 and TRBJ2-2, the full variable domain is EAGVAQSPRYKIIEKRQSVAFWCNPISGHATLYWYQQILGQGPKLLIQFQNNGVVDDSQLPKDRFSAERLKGVDSTLKIQPAKLEDSAVYLCASTPIRGGNTGELFFGEGSRLTVL.

This clonotype was picked up many times. This CDR3 is CASSEPGPYEQYF. The CDR3 nucleotides are TGTGCCAGCAGTGAGCCAGGGCCCTACGAGCAGTACTTC. This chain links TRBV2 with TRBJ2-7; D is perhaps TRBD1 (5 bases). Trimming pared 3 bases from V and 2 bases from J, leaving 8 bases between. CDR3 length: 13 residues. Per the germline V gene, CDR1 is SNHLY and CDR2 is FYNNEI.

This clonotype was recorded many times. The gene calls are TRBV28 and TRBJ2-1; 10 nucleotides agree with TRBD2. CDR3 length: 20 amino acids. V gave up 7 bases and J gave up 1 base; unmatched junction bases: 19. Germline assignment: CDR1 MDHEN and CDR2 SYDVKM. CDR3 residues: CASNPFRASGRLRSYNEQFF. CDR3 bases: TGTGCCAGCAACCCCTTCAGGGCTAGCGGGAGACTAAGGTCCTACAATGAGCAGTTCTTC.

Many counts were recorded for this clonotype. The V and J genes are TRBV12-3 or TRBV12-4 and TRBJ1-3; D unresolved. The CDR3 consists of 16 residues. V was pared by 4 bases and J by 0 bases, with 13 bases between. The CDR3 DNA reads TGTGCCAGCAGTTCCTCGACCCGTAGCTCTGGAAACACCATATATTTT. This sequence encodes CASSSSTRSSGNTIYF.

This clonotype appeared many times. The chain has TRBV12-3 or TRBV12-4 and TRBJ1-6, with a tentative D call TRBD1 (6 bases). The CDR3 contains 16 residues. V lost 5 bases, J lost 5 bases, and 16 bases lay in between. The CDR3 DNA is TGTGCCAGCAGTCTCCGGCCGGGGGGCGATAATTCACCCCTCCACTTT. This translates into CASSLRPGGDNSPLHF.

This clonotype was counted ten times or more. The chain joins TRBV30 to TRBJ1-4; D uncertain. Trimming shortened V by 2 bases and J by 2 bases, and 9 bases separated the two germline ends. The V gene's germline CDR1 is GTSNPN and CDR2 SVGIG (reference sequence). The CDR3 has 14 residues. CDR3 in DNA: TGTGCCTGGAGTACAGTGACCACTAATGAAAAACTGTTTTTT. Translating it yields CAWSTVTTNEKLFF.

This clonotype was detected only a few times. The V and J genes are TRBV29-1 and TRBJ2-1, with 10 positions matching TRBD2. The CDR3 runs to 15 residues. The J segment lost 4 bases and the V segment lost 8 bases, leaving 11 bases of the junction unmatched. Looked up from germline, CDR1 is SQVTM and CDR2 is ANQGSEA. Written as DNA, the CDR3 is TGCAGCACACGTGGACTAGCGGAGGCGTACAATGAGCAGTTCTTC. The encoded protein is CSTRGLAEAYNEQFF.